Below, one T cell receptor (beta chain) is given with its context. Its antigen is not known. This sample was taken from a study of vaccination and CD4 T cells after COVID-19. With the Oncomine TCR Beta short-read assay, DNA from cultured CD4+ T cells was sequenced. TCRdb fed the PCR reads into MiXCR, producing one record per CDR3 protein. The repertoire includes approximately 15,000 distinct CDR3 sequences, roughly 61% of them detected once, and roughly a tenth sits in the top ten. The CDR3 loop spans 16 amino acids. Germline loops: CDR1 MNHEY, CDR2 SVGEGT. The V and J ends lost 5 bases and 0 bases respectively, with 17 bases between them. As for treatment: 10-day PBMC culture with coronavirus spike peptide pools or control peptides (ViraFEST assay). Expanded clonotypes were found by TCR sequencing after peptide-pool stimulation (ViraFEST). A negative selection step was used to isolate CD4+ T cells once culture had run for around 10 days.

Study conclusions and caveats: Convalescent patients' clones that were vaccine-specific were spike mono-reactive in 304 of 307 cases.

Sequenced sample: CD4+ T cells from blood, cultured in vitro. The chain recombines TRBV6-2 or TRBV6-3 with TRBJ2-7, with a tentative D call TRBD1 (6 bases). The TCR sequence derives from a human donor who had recovered from COVID-19. CDR3 sequence reads: CASSADRTRSSYEQYF. In nucleotides, the CDR3 is TGTGCCAGCAGTGCCGACAGGACCCGCAGCTCCTACGAGCAGTACTTC.